Below, 21 T cell receptor beta chains from the same sample are listed, as sequenced in a study of spatial heterogeneity in lung cancer. The time point here: sample taken at primary tumor resection. No cognate antigen is known for these TCRs. TCRdb recomputed calls from the 5' RACE reads with MiXCR, one row per CDR3 protein. The data show 5,900 or so distinct CDR3 sequences, with about 7.7% seen just once and 25% to 30% held by the top ten. Points from the study as a whole: The number of expanded tumor alpha and beta chains correlated with mutation number.

The material was lung tumor tissue, obtained at surgery. The receptor source for this set is a female donor with early-stage non-small cell lung cancer.

This clonotype was seen repeatedly, ten times or more. This beta chain turned up in a library designed for alpha chains; as an off-target read, its abundance says little. V gene TRBV7-2 combines with J gene TRBJ2-6; 7 bases fit TRBD1. CDR3 length: 15 amino acids. Per the germline V gene, CDR1 is SGHTA and CDR2 is FQGNSA. J gave up 1 base and V 3 bases, and 0 bases lay outside the gene matches. The CDR3 region has the DNA TGTGCCAGCAGCTTGACAGGGTCTGGGGCCAACGTCCTGACTTTC. This sequence encodes CASSLTGSGANVLTF. The variable domain in full, with the rest retrieved from reference TRBV7-2 and TRBJ2-6, is GAGVSQSPSNKVTEKGKDVELRCDPISGHTALYWYRQSLGQGLEFLIYFQGNSAPDKSGLPSDRFSAERTGGSVSTLTIQRTQQEDSAVYLCASSLTGSGANVLTFGAGSRLTVL.

About this clonotype: A much larger clone differs from this one at a single base, so this may be a read error. In a library made to pick up alpha chains, this beta chain is a stray read with a size that means little. V usage is TRBV12-3 or TRBV12-4 and J usage is TRBJ2-7, with D maybe TRBD2 (6 bases). The CDR3 runs 12 residues. The DNA of the CDR3 is TGTGCCAGCAGTCTAGCGTGGTACGATCAGTACTTC. It is translated as CASSLAWYDQYF.

This clonotype was recorded at least ten times. Because this beta chain is a stray read in a library intended to capture alpha chains, its abundance should not be given much weight. This rearrangement joins TRBV5-5 to TRBJ2-4; the D is unclear. V lost 1 base and J 6 bases, leaving 17 bases between the germline ends. Looked up from germline, CDR1 is SGHKS and CDR2 is YYEKEE (reference sequence). CDR3 length: 16 amino acids. The CDR3 reads CASSLYRPTVGNIQYF. The CDR3 DNA sequence: TGTGCCAGCAGCTTGTATCGGCCCACTGTGGGAAACATTCAGTACTTC.

This clonotype is medium-sized (0.01 to 0.1%) within its sample. The size of this beta chain means little, since it is a stray read in a library made for alpha chains. J is TRBJ1-5 and V is TRBV12-3 or TRBV12-4; the D gene is possibly TRBD1 (5 bases). This CDR3 spans 15 amino acids. V was trimmed by 1 base and J by 0 bases, leaving 7 bases between them. CDR3 loop: CASSLGQYSNQPQHF. As DNA, the CDR3 is TGTGCCAGCAGTTTAGGACAGTATAGCAATCAGCCCCAGCATTTT.

This clonotype is medium-sized within its sample. With the library built for alpha chains, this beta chain is off target and its frequency is not meaningful. The chain employs TRBV7-2 and TRBJ2-3; 12 bases agree with TRBD2. CDR1 is SGHTA and CDR2 is FQGNSA in the germline V gene. This CDR3 has 18 residues. V shed 0 bases, J shed 4 bases, and the junction held 8 bases outside the gene matches. CDR3 coding DNA: TGTGCCAGCAGCTTAGCGCGGCTAGCGGGAGGGCCGGCAGATACGCAGTATTTT. As protein: CASSLARLAGGPADTQYF.

This clonotype was recorded many times. A library prepared for alpha chains yielded this beta chain as an off-target read; its size is of little meaning. The chain combines TRBV7-9 with TRBJ2-1; D gene uncertain. The CDR3 consists of 13 residues. Between the trimmed V and J ends, which lost 5 bases and 8 bases, there was a span of 13 bases. The V gene's germline CDR1 is SEHNR and CDR2 FQNEAQ (reference sequence). CDR3 in DNA: TGTGCCAGCAGCATGGCTAGGGTCGATGAGCAGTTCTTC. Amino acid sequence: CASSMARVDEQFF.

For this clonotype: Being off target in a library aimed at alpha chains, this beta chain has a size of little meaning. The chain has TRBV5-6 and TRBJ2-1; maybe TRBD2 (6 bases). Germline V gene sequence: CDR1 SGHDT, CDR2 YYEEEE. The CDR3 has 15 amino acids. Trimming pared 0 bases from V and 0 bases from J, leaving 7 bases between. The CDR3 is CASSLASVSYNEQFF. The CDR3 DNA sequence: TGTGCCAGCAGCTTGGCTAGCGTCTCCTACAATGAGCAGTTCTTC.

This clonotype was seen a few times. This beta chain represents an off-target read in a library built for alpha chains; its size is of limited meaning. The genes are TRBV5-1 and TRBJ2-2; D not resolved. Germline values: CDR1 SGHRS, CDR2 YFSETQ. The CDR3 has 15 amino acids. V lost 0 bases, J lost 6 bases, and 12 bases lay in between. DNA of the CDR3: TGCGCCAGCAGCTTGGATTATAGGCAAGCCGGGGAGCTGTTTTTT. Its protein is CASSLDYRQAGELFF.

By sample fraction, this clonotype is medium-sized. Because this beta chain is a stray read in a library intended to capture alpha chains, its abundance should not be given much weight. The chain couples TRBV24-1 to TRBJ2-3; D gene uncertain. The CDR3 totals 13 residues. Per the germline V gene, CDR1 is KGHDR and CDR2 is SFDVKD. V was clipped by 2 bases and J by 1 base, with 3 bases between them. CDR3 bases: TGTGCCACCAGTGATTGGGGCACAGATACGCAGTATTTT. This sequence encodes CATSDWGTDTQYF.

The sample holds many counts of this clonotype. As an off-target read in a library built for alpha chains, this beta chain has a frequency of little significance. The chain uses TRBV14 and TRBJ2-7; D may be TRBD2 (5 bases). Per the germline V gene, CDR1 is SGHDN and CDR2 is FVKESK. The CDR3 sequence is 13 residues long. V lost 3 bases and J 1 base, leaving 7 bases between the germline ends. The CDR3 is CASSQSGSYEQYF. The DNA for the CDR3 is TGTGCCAGCAGCCAGTCGGGGTCCTACGAGCAGTACTTC.

By share, this clonotype counts as medium-sized. The size of this beta chain means little, since it is a stray read in a library made for alpha chains. This chain connects TRBV27 to TRBJ1-1, with D possibly being TRBD1 (5 bases). Germline V gene data show CDR1 as MNHEY and CDR2 as SMNVEV (reference sequence). The CDR3 totals 13 residues. Trimming removed 4 bases at V and 8 bases at J, with 14 bases between. The chain's CDR3 is CASSSLRELEAFF. DNA for the CDR3: TGTGCCAGCAGTTCCCTCAGGGAGCTCGAAGCTTTCTTT.

In its sample, this clonotype ranks as medium-sized (0.01 to 0.1%). The library was prepared for alpha chains; this beta chain is a stray read, so its frequency means little. The chain couples TRBV28 to TRBJ2-5; 15 nucleotides line up with TRBD2. The CDR3 sequence is 17 residues long. J lost 4 bases, V lost 5 bases, and 8 bases had no gene match. The V gene's germline CDR1 is MDHEN and CDR2 SYDVKM. CDR3 region: CASSPRTSGRAGETQYF. The DNA of the CDR3 is TGTGCCAGCAGTCCCCGGACTAGCGGGAGGGCCGGAGAGACCCAGTACTTC.

Ten or more counts support this clonotype. This beta chain turned up in a library designed for alpha chains; as an off-target read, its abundance says little. The chain links TRBV6-2 or TRBV6-3 to TRBJ2-1; possibly TRBD1 for D (6 bases). Germline CDR1 reads MNHEY; CDR2 reads SVGEGT. This CDR3 has 16 residues. V lost 8 bases and J 6 bases, leaving 23 bases between the germline ends. The CDR3 DNA follows: TGTGCCAGCTGCCCAGGGGCAGGGATAGTGGGCAATGAGCAGTTCTTC. Its translation is CASCPGAGIVGNEQFF.

This clonotype was counted ten times or more. This beta chain was picked up by a library intended for alpha chains and is off target, so its count carries little meaning. The V and J genes are TRBV28 and TRBJ2-2, with D unclear. Germline lookup yields CDR1 MDHEN and CDR2 SYDVKM. The CDR3 covers 13 residues. The V gene lost 8 bases and the J gene lost 2 bases, with 9 bases spanning the gap. CDR3 sequence reads: CASENGNTGELFF. For the CDR3, the DNA is TGTGCCAGCGAAAATGGCAACACCGGGGAGCTGTTTTTT.

By frequency in the sample, this clonotype is medium-sized. With the library built for alpha chains, this beta chain is off target and its frequency is not meaningful. The chain is built from TRBV29-1 and TRBJ1-1; tentatively, D is TRBD1 (6 bases). CDR3 length: 14 residues. Trimming removed 7 bases at V and 4 bases at J, with 19 bases between. Per the germline V gene, CDR1 is SQVTM and CDR2 is ANQGSEA. The CDR3 here is CSAQGGGWGTEAFF. CDR3 bases: TGCAGCGCCCAAGGGGGGGGCTGGGGCACTGAAGCTTTCTTT. The variable domain in full, completed from reference TRBV29-1 and TRBJ1-1, reads SAVISQKPSRDICQRGTSLTIQCQVDSQVTMMFWYRQQPGQSLTLIATANQGSEATYESGFVIDKFPISRPNLTFSTLTVSNMSPEDSSIYLCSAQGGGWGTEAFFGQGTRLTVV.

This clonotype was observed at least ten times. Within a library made for alpha chains, this beta chain is off target, and its count is uninformative. The chain couples TRBV3-1 to TRBJ1-2, with 10 nucleotides matching TRBD1. CDR3 size: 15 residues. CDR1 and CDR2 from the germline V gene are LGHDT and YNNKEL (reference sequence). The V segment lost 2 bases and the J segment 4 bases; nucleotides outside the gene matches: 4. CDR3 sequence: CASSQPGQGTYGYTF. Here the CDR3 DNA reads TGTGCCAGCAGCCAACCGGGACAGGGGACCTATGGCTACACCTTC.

Judged by abundance, this clonotype is large. Found in a library prepared for alpha chains, this beta chain is an off-target read, and its abundance has little meaning. CDR3 DNA sequence: TGTGCCAGCAGCTCTTCCGGGACTAGGGAGACCCAGTACTTC. Translation gives CASSSSGTRETQYF. The V call is TRBV7-3, the J call TRBJ2-5; 8 nucleotides align to TRBD2. V was pared by 4 bases and J by 5 bases, with 6 bases of the junction left unmatched. CDR3 length: 14 amino acids. Germline values: CDR1 SGHTA, CDR2 FQGTGA. The full variable domain, its missing parts supplied by reference TRBV7-3 and TRBJ2-5, is GAGVSQTPSNKVTEKGKYVELRCDPISGHTALYWYRQSLGQGPEFLIYFQGTGAADDSGLPNDRFFAVRPEGSVSTLKIQRTERGDSAVYLCASSSSGTRETQYFGPGTRLLVL.

The table lists this clonotype with many counts. This beta chain is a stray sequence in a library constructed for alpha chains; its clone size is not meaningful. CDR3 amino acids: CASSSTWTSGRSQETQYF. The CDR3 nucleotides are TGCGCCAGCAGCTCCACTTGGACTAGCGGGAGGAGTCAAGAGACCCAGTACTTC. The chain combines TRBV5-1 with TRBJ2-5; TRBD2 matches at 14 bases. There are 18 residues in the CDR3. Germline V gene lookup returns CDR1 SGHRS and CDR2 YFSETQ. With V trimmed by 3 bases and J by 2 bases, 9 bases remained unmatched.

In the case of this clonotype: The junction departs from the called germline gene at one end, perhaps through a read error. This beta chain lies outside the target of a library built for alpha chains; its clone size means little. The V call is TRBV2, the J call TRBJ2-7; no reliable D call. The CDR3 extends over 12 amino acids. The germline gives CDR1 SNHLY, CDR2 FYNNEI. As DNA, the CDR3 is TGTACCAGCAGTGAACTGGGCTACGAGCAGTACTTC. Translated, it gives CTSSELGYEQYF.

This clonotype ranks as medium-sized. In a library made to pick up alpha chains, this beta chain is a stray read with a size that means little. This rearrangement joins TRBV12-3 or TRBV12-4 to TRBJ1-6; D is undetermined. V was clipped by 1 base and J by 9 bases, with 19 bases between them. The CDR3 is made up of 17 amino acids. DNA of the CDR3: TGTGCCAGCAGTTTAGTAGCCCAGACGTCGGTTGCTTCACCCCTCCACTTT. Translating it yields CASSLVAQTSVASPLHF.

Ten or more counts support this clonotype. This beta chain came through as a stray read in a library set up for alpha chains, and its size says little. The rearrangement joins TRBV20-1 to TRBJ2-1, with 15 bases aligning to TRBD2. V lost 6 bases, J lost 7 bases, and 7 bases stayed unmatched. The CDR3 has 15 residues. Germline V gene lookup returns CDR1 DFQATT and CDR2 SNEGSKA (reference sequence). This CDR3 reads CSARRTSGGANEQFF. In DNA form, the CDR3 reads TGCAGTGCCCGGAGGACTAGCGGGGGGGCGAATGAGCAGTTCTTC.